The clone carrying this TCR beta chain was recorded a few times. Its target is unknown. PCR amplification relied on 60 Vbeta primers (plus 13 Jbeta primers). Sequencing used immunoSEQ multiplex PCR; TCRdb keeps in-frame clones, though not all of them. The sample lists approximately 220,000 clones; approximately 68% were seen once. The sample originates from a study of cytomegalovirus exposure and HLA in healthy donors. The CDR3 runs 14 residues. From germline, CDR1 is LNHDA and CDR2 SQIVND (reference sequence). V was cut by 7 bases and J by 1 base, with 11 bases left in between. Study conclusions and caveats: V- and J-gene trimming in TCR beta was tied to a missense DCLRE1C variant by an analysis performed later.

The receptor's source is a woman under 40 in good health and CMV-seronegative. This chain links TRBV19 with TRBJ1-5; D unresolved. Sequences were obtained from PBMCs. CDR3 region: CASNFGGSNQPQHF. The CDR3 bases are TGTGCCAGTAACTTCGGCGGGAGCAATCAGCCCCAGCATTTT.